This TCR beta chain was recorded in a study of T cell responses to AZD1222 COVID-19 vaccine. Study details: Second-dose schedules of about 4 or about 12 weeks were combined. Study conclusions and caveats: It was only after the peak T cell response that any repertoires were sampled.

As concerns this clone: Antigen unknown.

Sequencing was performed with immunoSEQ multiplex PCR; in TCRdb, only in-frame clones are kept and a portion is missing. The data contain some 130,000 clones, approximately 90% of them seen just once; the ten biggest clones take up 1.5% to 2%. Trimming took 0 bases from V and 0 from J; bases not matched to a gene: 0. Germline CDR1 is KGHSH and CDR2 is LQKENI. There are 17 residues in the CDR3. The chain uses TRBV18 and TRBJ2-1; TRBD2 agrees at 12 bases. The source was peripheral blood, collected on day 0 of AZD1222 vaccination. The sequence derives from an adult in good health. CDR3 residues: CASSPPTSGSSYNEQFF. CDR3 sequence (DNA): TGTGCCAGCTCACCACCGACTAGCGGGAGCTCCTACAATGAGCAGTTCTTC.